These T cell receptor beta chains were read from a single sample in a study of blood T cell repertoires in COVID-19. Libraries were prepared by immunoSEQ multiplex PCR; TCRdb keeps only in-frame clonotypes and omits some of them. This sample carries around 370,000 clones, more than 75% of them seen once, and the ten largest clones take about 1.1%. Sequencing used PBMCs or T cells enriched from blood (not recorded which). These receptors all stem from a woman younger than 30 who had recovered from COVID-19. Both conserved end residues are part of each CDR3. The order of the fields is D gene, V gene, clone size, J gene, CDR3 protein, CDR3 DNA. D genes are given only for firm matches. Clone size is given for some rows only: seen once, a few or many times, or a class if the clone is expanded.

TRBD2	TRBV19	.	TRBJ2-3	CASSSGTNTDTQYF	TGTGCCAGTTCTAGCGGGACAAACACAGATACGCAGTATTTT
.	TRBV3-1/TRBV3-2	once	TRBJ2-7	CASSHPLSYEQYF	TGTGCCAGCAGCCATCCCCTTTCCTACGAGCAGTACTTC
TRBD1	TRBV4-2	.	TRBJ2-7	CASSQARTGTYEQYF	TGTGCCAGCAGCCAAGCCAGGACAGGGACGTACGAGCAGTACTTC
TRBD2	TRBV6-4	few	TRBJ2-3	CASSGGGGTTDTQYF	TGTGCCAGCAGCGGCGGGGGGGGCACCACAGATACGCAGTATTTT
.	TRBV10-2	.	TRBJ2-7	CASTLQGIKQYF	TGCGCCAGCACCCTACAGGGAATTAAGCAGTACTTC
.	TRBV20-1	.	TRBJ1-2	CSASPRAGHGYTF	TGCAGTGCTAGTCCCAGGGCTGGGCATGGCTACACCTTC
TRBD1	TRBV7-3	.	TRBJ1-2	CASSFSGTGVYGYTF	TGTGCCAGCAGCTTCTCAGGGACAGGGGTGTATGGCTACACCTTC
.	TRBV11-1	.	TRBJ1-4	CASSLSNGDEKLFF	TGTGCCAGCAGCTTATCTAACGGGGATGAAAAACTGTTTTTT
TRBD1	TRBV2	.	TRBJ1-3	CASRERTGHAGNTIYF	TGTGCCAGCAGGGAAAGGACAGGCCACGCTGGAAACACCATATATTTT
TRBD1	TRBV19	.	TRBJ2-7	CASSPTPRTGSHEQYF	TGTGCCAGTAGTCCAACCCCCAGGACAGGGAGTCACGAGCAGTACTTC
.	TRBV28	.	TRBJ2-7	CASSLSWFLSGSRTYEQYF	TGTGCCAGCAGTTTATCCTGGTTTCTATCGGGGTCACGGACCTACGAGCAGTACTTC
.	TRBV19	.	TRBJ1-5	CASSIWGRDQPQHF	TGTGCCAGTAGTATATGGGGCAGAGATCAGCCCCAGCATTTT
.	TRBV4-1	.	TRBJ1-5	CASSGERGNQPQHF	TGCGCCAGCAGTGGGGAGAGGGGCAATCAGCCCCAGCATTTT
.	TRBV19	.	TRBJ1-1	CASSLDKPNTEAFF	TGTGCCAGTAGTTTGGACAAGCCGAACACTGAAGCTTTCTTT
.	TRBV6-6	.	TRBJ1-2	CASSSEEGYTF	TGTGCCAGCAGTTCAGAGGAAGGATACACCTTC
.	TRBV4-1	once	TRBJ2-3	CASSQMGHGTDTQYF	TGCGCCAGCAGTCAAATGGGGCATGGCACAGATACGCAGTATTTT
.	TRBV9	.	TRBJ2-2	CASSVVRENTGELFF	TGTGCCAGCAGCGTCGTCAGGGAGAACACCGGGGAGCTGTTTTTT
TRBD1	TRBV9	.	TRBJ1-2	CASSPRQGNGYTF	TGTGCCAGCAGCCCAAGACAGGGAAATGGCTACACCTTC
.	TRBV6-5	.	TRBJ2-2	CATGAGELFF	TGTGCCACCGGGGCCGGGGAGCTGTTTTTT
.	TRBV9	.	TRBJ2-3	CASSVSVGDTQYF	TGTGCCAGCAGCGTTTCGGTCGGGGATACGCAGTATTTT
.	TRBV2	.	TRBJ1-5	CASSRSGASNQPQHF	TGTGCCAGCAGCCGAAGTGGGGCTTCCAATCAGCCCCAGCATTTT
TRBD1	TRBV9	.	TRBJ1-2	CASSVEGARGYTF	TGTGCCAGCAGCGTGGAGGGGGCGCGTGGCTACACCTTC
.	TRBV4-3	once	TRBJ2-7	CASSQDHRESSYEQYF	TGCGCCAGCAGCCAAGATCACAGAGAGAGCTCCTACGAGCAGTACTTC
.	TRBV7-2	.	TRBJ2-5	CASSLERRGETQYF	TGTGCCAGCAGCTTAGAGCGCAGGGGAGAGACCCAGTACTTC
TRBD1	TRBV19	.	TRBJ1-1	CASSITGGQGEAFF	TGTGCCAGTAGTATTACGGGGGGACAGGGTGAAGCTTTCTTT
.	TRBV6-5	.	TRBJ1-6	CASGSRGEGNSPLHF	TGTGCCAGCGGGTCAAGGGGCGAAGGTAATTCACCCCTCCACTTT
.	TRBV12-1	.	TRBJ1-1	CASSFAPGTGNTEAFF	.
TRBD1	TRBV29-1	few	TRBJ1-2	CSESGTGVEFSTF	TGCAGCGAATCCGGGACAGGGGTCGAGTTCTCCACCTTC
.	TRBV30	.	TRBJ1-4	CAWSVDSHNEKLFF	TGTGCCTGGAGTGTTGACAGTCATAATGAAAAACTGTTTTTT
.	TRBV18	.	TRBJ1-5	CASSPQGQPQHF	TGTGCCAGCTCACCACAGGGGCAGCCCCAGCATTTT
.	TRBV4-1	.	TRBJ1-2	CASSQGRQGRGYTF	TGCGCCAGCAGCCAAGGACGCCAGGGCCGTGGCTACACCTTC
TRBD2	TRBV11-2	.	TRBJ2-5	CASSFLAAQETQYF	TGTGCCAGCAGCTTCCTAGCGGCTCAAGAGACCCAGTACTTC
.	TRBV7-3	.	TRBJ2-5	CASSANREETQYF	TGTGCCAGCAGCGCCAACAGGGAAGAGACCCAGTACTTC
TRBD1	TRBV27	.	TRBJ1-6	CASSFLGQGNNSPLHF	TGTGCCAGCAGTTTCCTGGGACAGGGGAATAATTCACCCCTCCACTTT
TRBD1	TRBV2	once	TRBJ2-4	CASMTGTGQSIAKNIQYF	TGTGCCAGCATGACCGGGACAGGCCAATCTATAGCCAAAAACATTCAGTACTTC
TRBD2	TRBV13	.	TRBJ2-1	CASTLGGLFTSSYNEQFF	TGTGCCAGCACCCTGGGAGGGTTGTTTACTAGCTCCTACAATGAGCAGTTCTTC
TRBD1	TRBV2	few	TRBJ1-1	CASSGQGENTEAFF	TGTGCCAGCAGTGGACAGGGGGAGAACACTGAAGCTTTCTTT
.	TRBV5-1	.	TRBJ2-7	CASSLAGGEQYF	TGCGCCAGCAGCTTGGCCGGAGGCGAGCAGTACTTC
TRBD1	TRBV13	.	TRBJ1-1	CASSTRQGNTEAFF	TGTGCCAGCAGCACCCGACAGGGGAACACTGAAGCTTTCTTT
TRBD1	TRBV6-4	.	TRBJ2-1	CASSEWDRALNEQFF	TGTGCCAGCAGTGAATGGGACAGGGCCCTCAATGAGCAGTTCTTC
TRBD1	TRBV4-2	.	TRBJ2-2	CASSPGVGQGANTGELFF	TGTGCCAGCAGCCCAGGGGTGGGACAGGGGGCTAACACCGGGGAGCTGTTTTTT